The present entry profiles one T cell receptor (beta chain) with its context. It lacks a known antigen. It has no much larger one-base neighbor in the sample; base qualities were not kept. This sample was taken from a study of T cell changes during pregnancy in multiple sclerosis (dated by TCRdb to about 2019). Broadly, across the study: The study examined how the T cell repertoire changed over the course of pregnancy in women with multiple sclerosis.

The library came from the immunoSEQ multiplex PCR assay. In TCRdb, the immuneACCESS table is reduced to in-frame sequences with V and J assigned. These tables do not hold every clone; where another copy was compared, an unresolved V gene accounts for under half, and the others remain unexplained. In this sample the table shows 70,000 to 95,000 clones, just under 95% of which occur a single time. Of the sample, approximately 4.5% falls within the top ten clones. Its CDR3 holds 14 amino acids, cysteine through phenylalanine. The DNA shown is the 42-base CDR3, in frame from base 1. Looking up the germline V gene yields CDR1 MNHEY and CDR2 SVGAGI. V and J lose 0 bases and 3 bases, and a span of 8 bases separates them.

Sample: peripheral blood, taken in the first trimester of pregnancy. This receptor chain uses TRBV6-5 and TRBJ1-2, with the D gene not clear enough to name. This receptor was obtained from a female donor with multiple sclerosis, enrolled in a pregnancy study. CDR3 protein: CASSYSSSYYGYTF. The sequenced DNA is TGTGCCAGCAGTTACTCGTCCTCCTACTATGGCTACACCTTC.